The entry that follows covers one T cell receptor beta chain sequence. The antigen is unknown. The template used for profiling TCR beta VDJ and CDR3 was genomic DNA. TCRdb re-called the reads through MiXCR, storing one row per CDR3 protein. The sample has about 70,000 distinct CDR3 sequences, 54% seen once; the top ten hold around 8%. V was cut by 1 base and J by 10 bases, with 14 bases left in between. From germline, CDR1 is LGHNA and CDR2 YNFKEQ. This CDR3 is built from 15 residues. This record belongs to a study of CD8+CD57+ T cells in acquired aplastic anemia. Whole-study context: DNA per sorted CD4+ or CD8+ sample ranged about 0.18 to 30 ug, averaging about 3.4 ug. The study obtained 9.5 million to 12 million reads on average for CD4+ cells from healthy donors.

Findings and caveats of the study: The study identified roughly 29 CD8+ CDR3 sequences shared by patients and controls. CD8+ Simpson's diversity showed no significant patient-control difference.

The source of this sequence is a human donor in good health, serving as a control. The specimen was sorted CD4+, CD8+, or CD8+CD57+ T cells (not recorded which) from PBMCs. The chain is built from TRBV4-2 and TRBJ1-6; tentatively, D is TRBD1 (5 bases). For the CDR3, the DNA is TGTGCCAGCAGCCAAGGCGGGGGGATCCAATCACCCCTCCACTTT. Translation: CASSQGGGIQSPLHF.